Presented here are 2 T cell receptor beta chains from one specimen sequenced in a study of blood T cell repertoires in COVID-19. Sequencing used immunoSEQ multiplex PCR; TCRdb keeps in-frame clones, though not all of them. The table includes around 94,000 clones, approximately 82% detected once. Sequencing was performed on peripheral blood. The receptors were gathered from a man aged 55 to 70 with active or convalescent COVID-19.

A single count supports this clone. DNA of the CDR3: TGTGCCAGCAGTTCCTACGCCACCGCAGCGAAGCAGTACGTC. Its protein is CASSSYATAAKQYV. V gene TRBV27 combines with J gene TRBJ2-7; D unresolved. The germline V gene has CDR1 MNHEY and CDR2 SMNVEV (reference sequence). V was trimmed by 4 bases and J by 8 bases, leaving 18 bases between them. The CDR3 extends over 14 amino acids.

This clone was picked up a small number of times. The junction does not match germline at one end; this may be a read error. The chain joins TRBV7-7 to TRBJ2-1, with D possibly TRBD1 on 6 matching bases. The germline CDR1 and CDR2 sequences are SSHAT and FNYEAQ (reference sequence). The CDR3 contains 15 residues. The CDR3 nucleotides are TGTGCTAGCAGCTTAAGTAGGGACACCTACAATGAGCAGTTCTTC. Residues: CASSLSRDTYNEQFF.